These T cell receptor beta chains were read from a single sample in a study of Ad26.COV2.S vaccination and SARS-CoV-2 variants. Assay used: immunoSEQ multiplex PCR; TCRdb lists only in-frame clones, some missing. The sample shows approximately 500,000 clones, roughly 89% of them seen only once. Here the sequenced sample was peripheral blood, taken in a trial of Ad26.COV2.S vaccine versus placebo. These receptors originate from a person aged 18 to 65 who received the Ad26.COV2.S COVID-19 vaccine or a placebo. Both conserved end residues are part of each CDR3. The D gene is left open where the match is weak. The size of a clone is reported for some rows only, either as once, few or many, or as a class for expanded clones.

J gene: TRBJ1-1
V gene: TRBV3-1/TRBV3-2
clone size: NA
D gene: TRBD1
CDR3 DNA: TGTGCCAGCAGTTCGCTTCTCCGGGACAGGGAAGCTTTCTTT
CDR3 protein: CASSSLLRDREAFF

J gene: TRBJ2-3
V gene: TRBV27
clone size: NA
D gene: NA
CDR3 DNA: TGTGCCAGCAGGTTGACTCTACTGGGTGCAGATACGCAGTATTTT
CDR3 protein: CASRLTLLGADTQYF

J gene: TRBJ2-2
V gene: TRBV20-1
clone size: NA
D gene: NA
CDR3 DNA: TGCAGTGCTAGAGGCACCGGGGAGCTGTTTTTT
CDR3 protein: CSARGTGELFF

J gene: TRBJ2-5
V gene: TRBV19
clone size: NA
D gene: NA
CDR3 DNA: TGTGCCAGTAGTCCCGGCTGGGGGACCCAGTACTTC
CDR3 protein: CASSPGWGTQYF

J gene: TRBJ2-3
V gene: TRBV6-4
clone size: once
D gene: NA
CDR3 DNA: TGTGCCAGCAGTGGGAAAGCGGCAGATACGCAGTATTTT
CDR3 protein: CASSGKAADTQYF

J gene: TRBJ1-1
V gene: TRBV7-9
clone size: NA
D gene: NA
CDR3 DNA: TGTGCCAGCTCTGGGCGGACCACTGAAGCTTTCTTT
CDR3 protein: CASSGRTTEAFF

J gene: TRBJ1-4
V gene: TRBV29-1
clone size: NA
D gene: TRBD1
CDR3 DNA: TGCAGCGTTGGTGGGACAGTTGCAACTAATGAAAAACTGTTTTTT
CDR3 protein: CSVGGTVATNEKLFF

J gene: TRBJ1-1
V gene: TRBV12-3/TRBV12-4
clone size: NA
D gene: NA
CDR3 DNA: TGTGCCAGCAGCCTCAGGGAGCGCACTGAAGCTTTCTTT
CDR3 protein: CASSLRERTEAFF

J gene: TRBJ1-4
V gene: TRBV19
clone size: NA
D gene: NA
CDR3 DNA: TGTGCCAGTAGTATAGGATTAAGACGGAAAGAAAAACTGTTTTTT
CDR3 protein: CASSIGLRRKEKLFF

J gene: TRBJ2-2
V gene: TRBV9
clone size: NA
D gene: TRBD1
CDR3 DNA: TGTGCCAGCAGCGTAGACGCAGGGGGCCGACCCGGGGAGCTGTTTTTT
CDR3 protein: CASSVDAGGRPGELFF

J gene: TRBJ1-5
V gene: TRBV30
clone size: NA
D gene: TRBD1
CDR3 DNA: TGTGCCTGGAGCATCACAGGGGGATGGTCCCAGCATTTT
CDR3 protein: CAWSITGGWSQHF

J gene: TRBJ1-1
V gene: TRBV5-6
clone size: NA
D gene: NA
CDR3 DNA: TGTGCCAGCAGCTTGATGCGGAGCGCTGAAGCTTTCTTT
CDR3 protein: CASSLMRSAEAFF

J gene: TRBJ2-2
V gene: TRBV5-5
clone size: NA
D gene: NA
CDR3 DNA: TGTGCCAGCAGCCAAGGAGAGTTAGTAACCGGGGAGCTGTTTTTT
CDR3 protein: CASSQGELVTGELFF

J gene: TRBJ1-2
V gene: TRBV2
clone size: NA
D gene: NA
CDR3 DNA: TGTGCCAGCAGGTATACTGTGGGCTACACCTTC
CDR3 protein: CASRYTVGYTF

J gene: TRBJ2-7
V gene: TRBV18
clone size: NA
D gene: NA
CDR3 DNA: TGTGCCAGCTCACTTAGGAACCCTTACGAGCAGTACTTC
CDR3 protein: CASSLRNPYEQYF

J gene: TRBJ2-2
V gene: TRBV19
clone size: NA
D gene: NA
CDR3 DNA: TGTGCCAGTGGAGGGTCCCCGGGGGCGAACACCGGGGAGCTGTTTTTT
CDR3 protein: CASGGSPGANTGELFF

J gene: TRBJ2-5
V gene: TRBV7-8
clone size: NA
D gene: NA
CDR3 DNA: TGTGCCAGCAGCTTAGGTCCGCGGGCGGAAGAGACCCAGTACTTC
CDR3 protein: CASSLGPRAEETQYF

J gene: TRBJ1-1
V gene: TRBV19
clone size: NA
D gene: NA
CDR3 DNA: TGTGCCAGTAGTAGCTTAAGACAGAGGAACACTGAAGCTTTCTTT
CDR3 protein: CASSSLRQRNTEAFF

J gene: TRBJ1-2
V gene: TRBV18
clone size: NA
D gene: NA
CDR3 DNA: TGTGCCAGCTCACCAAACAGGGAGGGCTATGGCTACACCTTC
CDR3 protein: CASSPNREGYGYTF

J gene: TRBJ1-1
V gene: TRBV4-1
clone size: few
D gene: NA
CDR3 DNA: TGCGCCAGCAGCCAAGAAACCATGAACACTGAAGCTTTCTTT
CDR3 protein: CASSQETMNTEAFF

J gene: TRBJ2-2
V gene: TRBV7-8
clone size: NA
D gene: NA
CDR3 DNA: TGTGCCAGCAGCCGGCCTAGGGGGACGAACACCGGGGAGCTGTTTTTT
CDR3 protein: CASSRPRGTNTGELFF

J gene: TRBJ2-2
V gene: TRBV28
clone size: NA
D gene: TRBD1
CDR3 DNA: TGTGCCAGCAGAGACAGGGCGAACACCGGGGAGCTGTTTTTT
CDR3 protein: CASRDRANTGELFF

J gene: TRBJ1-6
V gene: TRBV7-2
clone size: NA
D gene: NA
CDR3 DNA: TGTGCCAGCAGCTTAGCCCAGGGTAGGCTCAATTCACCCCTCCACTTT
CDR3 protein: CASSLAQGRLNSPLHF

J gene: TRBJ2-7
V gene: TRBV5-1
clone size: NA
D gene: TRBD1
CDR3 DNA: TGCGCCAGCAGCTCAACAGGGGGAGCCTACGAGCAGTACTTC
CDR3 protein: CASSSTGGAYEQYF

J gene: TRBJ2-1
V gene: TRBV12-3/TRBV12-4
clone size: NA
D gene: NA
CDR3 DNA: TGTGCCAGCAGTTTTGGCTCGGTTAATGAGCAGTTCTTC
CDR3 protein: CASSFGSVNEQFF

J gene: TRBJ1-4
V gene: TRBV14
clone size: NA
D gene: NA
CDR3 DNA: TGTGCCAGCAGCCGCTACGAGGGGACTAATGAAAAACTGTTTTTT
CDR3 protein: CASSRYEGTNEKLFF

J gene: TRBJ1-1
V gene: TRBV7-2
clone size: NA
D gene: TRBD1
CDR3 DNA: TGTGCCAGCAGCTCACTTATTGGGACAGGGGAAGCTTTCTTT
CDR3 protein: CASSSLIGTGEAFF

J gene: TRBJ2-1
V gene: TRBV18
clone size: NA
D gene: NA
CDR3 DNA: TGTGCCAGCTCACCACAGAGCTCCTACAATGAGCAGTTCTTC
CDR3 protein: CASSPQSSYNEQFF